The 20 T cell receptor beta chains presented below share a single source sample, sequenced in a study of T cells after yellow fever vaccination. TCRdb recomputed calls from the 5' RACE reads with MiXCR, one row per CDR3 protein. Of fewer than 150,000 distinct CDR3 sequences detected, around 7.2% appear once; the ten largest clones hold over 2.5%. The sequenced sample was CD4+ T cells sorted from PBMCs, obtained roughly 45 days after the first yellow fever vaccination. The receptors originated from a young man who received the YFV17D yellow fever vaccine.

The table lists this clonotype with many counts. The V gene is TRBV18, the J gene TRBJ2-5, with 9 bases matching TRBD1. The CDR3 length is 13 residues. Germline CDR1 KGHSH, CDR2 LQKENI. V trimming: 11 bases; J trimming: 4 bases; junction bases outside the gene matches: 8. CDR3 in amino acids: CAGSQGAGETQYF. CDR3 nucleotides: TGTGCCGGTTCACAGGGGGCTGGAGAGACCCAGTACTTC.

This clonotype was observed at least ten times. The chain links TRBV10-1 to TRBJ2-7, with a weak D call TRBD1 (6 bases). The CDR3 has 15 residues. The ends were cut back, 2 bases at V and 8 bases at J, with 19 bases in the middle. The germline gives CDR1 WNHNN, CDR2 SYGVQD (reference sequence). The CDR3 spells CASSEGGSDPTKQYF. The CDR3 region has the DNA TGCGCCAGCAGTGAGGGGGGCAGTGACCCTACGAAGCAGTACTTC.

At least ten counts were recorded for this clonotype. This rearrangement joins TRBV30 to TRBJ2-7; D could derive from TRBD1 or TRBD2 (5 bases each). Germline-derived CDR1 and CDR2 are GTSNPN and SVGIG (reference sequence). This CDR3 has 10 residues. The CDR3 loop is CASGHYEQYF. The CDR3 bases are TGTGCTTCGGGGCACTACGAGCAGTACTTC.

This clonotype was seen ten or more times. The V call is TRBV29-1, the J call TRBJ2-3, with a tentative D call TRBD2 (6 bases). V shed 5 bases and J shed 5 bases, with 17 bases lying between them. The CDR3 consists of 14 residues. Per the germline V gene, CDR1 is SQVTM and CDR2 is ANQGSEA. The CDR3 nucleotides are TGCAGCGTTACGCGGACCCGGCGGGGAGATACGCAGTATTTT. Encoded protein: CSVTRTRRGDTQYF.

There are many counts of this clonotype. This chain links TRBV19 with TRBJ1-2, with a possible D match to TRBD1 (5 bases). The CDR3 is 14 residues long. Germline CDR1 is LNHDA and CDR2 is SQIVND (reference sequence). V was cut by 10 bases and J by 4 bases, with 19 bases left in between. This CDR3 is CATEGRQGSYGYTF. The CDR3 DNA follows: TGTGCCACCGAGGGCCGCCAGGGCAGCTATGGCTACACCTTC.

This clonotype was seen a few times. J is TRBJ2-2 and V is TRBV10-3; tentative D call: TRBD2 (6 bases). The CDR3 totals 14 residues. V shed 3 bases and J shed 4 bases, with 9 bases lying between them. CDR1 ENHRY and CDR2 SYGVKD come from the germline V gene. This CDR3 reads CAISELASTGELFF. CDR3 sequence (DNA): TGTGCCATCAGTGAACTAGCTAGCACCGGGGAGCTGTTTTTT.

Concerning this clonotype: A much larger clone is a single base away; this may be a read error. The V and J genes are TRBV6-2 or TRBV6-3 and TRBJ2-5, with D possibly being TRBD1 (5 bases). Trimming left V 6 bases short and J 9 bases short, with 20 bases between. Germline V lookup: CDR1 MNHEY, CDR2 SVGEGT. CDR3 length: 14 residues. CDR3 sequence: CASSLYVISRAQYF. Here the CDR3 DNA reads TGTGCCAGCAGCCTCTACGTGATTAGCAGGGCCCAGTACTTC.

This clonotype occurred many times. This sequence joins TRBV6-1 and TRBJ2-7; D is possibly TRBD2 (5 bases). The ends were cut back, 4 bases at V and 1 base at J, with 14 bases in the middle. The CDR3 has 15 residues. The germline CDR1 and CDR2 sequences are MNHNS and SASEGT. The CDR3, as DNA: TGTGCCAGCAGTGTTGAACTAGTTGTGTCCTACGAGCAGTACGTC. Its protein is CASSVELVVSYEQYV.

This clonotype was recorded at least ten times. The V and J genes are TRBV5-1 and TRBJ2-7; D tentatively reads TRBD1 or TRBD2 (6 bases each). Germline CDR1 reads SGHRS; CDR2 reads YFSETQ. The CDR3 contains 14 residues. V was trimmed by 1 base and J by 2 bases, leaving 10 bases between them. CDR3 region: CASSLRGDAYEQYV. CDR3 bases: TGCGCCAGCAGCTTGAGGGGGGACGCCTACGAGCAGTACGTC.

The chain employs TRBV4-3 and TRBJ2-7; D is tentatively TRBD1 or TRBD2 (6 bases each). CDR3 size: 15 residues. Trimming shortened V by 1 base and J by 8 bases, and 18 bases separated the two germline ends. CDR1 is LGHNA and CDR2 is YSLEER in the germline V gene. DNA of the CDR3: TGCGCCAGCAGCCAAGTATATGGGGGGCGCTTGCAGCAGTACTTC. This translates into CASSQVYGGRLQQYF.

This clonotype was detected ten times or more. CDR3 sequence reads: CASSQPRNGGQANYGYTF. Written as DNA, the CDR3 is TGCGCCAGCAGCCAACCCCGTAACGGGGGGCAAGCTAACTATGGCTACACCTTC. The chain links TRBV4-1 to TRBJ1-2, with a weak D call TRBD1 (6 bases). The CDR3 covers 18 residues. Germline V gives CDR1 MGHRA, CDR2 YSYEKL. The ends were cut back, 2 bases at V and 0 bases at J, with 19 bases in the middle.

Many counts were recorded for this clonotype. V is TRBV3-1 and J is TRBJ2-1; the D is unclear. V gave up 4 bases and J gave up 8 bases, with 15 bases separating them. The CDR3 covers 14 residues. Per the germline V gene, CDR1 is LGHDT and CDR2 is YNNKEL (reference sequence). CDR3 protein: CASSLTAGRYEQFF. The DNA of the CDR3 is TGTGCCAGCAGCCTCACCGCAGGTAGATATGAGCAGTTCTTC.

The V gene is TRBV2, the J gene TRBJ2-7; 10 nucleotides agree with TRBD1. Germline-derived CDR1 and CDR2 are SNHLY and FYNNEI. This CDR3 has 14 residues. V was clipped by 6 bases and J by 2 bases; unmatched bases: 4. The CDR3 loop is CASRGTGVTYEQYF. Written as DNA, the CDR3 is TGTGCCAGCAGGGGGACAGGGGTAACCTACGAGCAGTACTTC.

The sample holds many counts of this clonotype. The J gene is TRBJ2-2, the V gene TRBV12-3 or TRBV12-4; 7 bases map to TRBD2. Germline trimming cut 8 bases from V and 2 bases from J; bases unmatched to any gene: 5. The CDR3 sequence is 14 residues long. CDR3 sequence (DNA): TGTGCCAGCTCCGGGACTACCAACACCGGGGAGCTGTTTTTT. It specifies CASSGTTNTGELFF.

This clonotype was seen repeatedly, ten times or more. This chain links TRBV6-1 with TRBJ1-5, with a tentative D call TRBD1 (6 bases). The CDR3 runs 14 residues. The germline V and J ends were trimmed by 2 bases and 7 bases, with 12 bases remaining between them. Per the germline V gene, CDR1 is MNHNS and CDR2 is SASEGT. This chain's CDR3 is CASSETGFRQPQHF. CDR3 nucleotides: TGTGCCAGCAGTGAAACAGGGTTCCGGCAGCCCCAGCATTTT.

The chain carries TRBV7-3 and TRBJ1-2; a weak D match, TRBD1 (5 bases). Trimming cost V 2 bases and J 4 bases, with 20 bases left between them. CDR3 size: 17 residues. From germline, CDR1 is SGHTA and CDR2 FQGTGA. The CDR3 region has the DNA TGTGCCAGCAGCTTAGGCGGGGCCGGGCGAGGGAGCTATGGCTACACCTTC. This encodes CASSLGGAGRGSYGYTF.

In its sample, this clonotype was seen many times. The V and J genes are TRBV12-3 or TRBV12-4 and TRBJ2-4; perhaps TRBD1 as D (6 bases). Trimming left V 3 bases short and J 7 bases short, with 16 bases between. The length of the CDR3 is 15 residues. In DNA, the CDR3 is TGTGCCAGCAGTTTCTTTCGAGGGGGTCGGAACATTCAGTACTTC. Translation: CASSFFRGGRNIQYF.

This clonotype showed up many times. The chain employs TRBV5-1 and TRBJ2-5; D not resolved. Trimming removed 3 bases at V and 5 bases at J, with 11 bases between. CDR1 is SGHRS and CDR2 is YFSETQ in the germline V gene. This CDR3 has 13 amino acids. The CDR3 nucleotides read TGCGCCAGCAGCTGGTCCTACTGGGAGACCCAGTACTTC. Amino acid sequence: CASSWSYWETQYF.

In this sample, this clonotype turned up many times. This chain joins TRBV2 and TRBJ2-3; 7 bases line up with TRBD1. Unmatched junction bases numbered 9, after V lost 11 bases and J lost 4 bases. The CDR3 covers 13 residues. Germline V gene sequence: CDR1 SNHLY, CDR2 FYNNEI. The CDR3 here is CAGGRQGPDTQYF. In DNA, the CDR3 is TGTGCCGGCGGTCGACAGGGACCAGATACGCAGTATTTT.

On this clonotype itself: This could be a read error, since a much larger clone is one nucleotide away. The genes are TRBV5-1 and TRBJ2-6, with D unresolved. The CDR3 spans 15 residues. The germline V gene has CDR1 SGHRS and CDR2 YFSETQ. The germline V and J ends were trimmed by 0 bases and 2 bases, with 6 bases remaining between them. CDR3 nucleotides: TGCGCCAGCAGCTTGGGCAGTACTGGGGCCAACGTCCTGACTTTC. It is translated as CASSLGSTGANVLTF.